This TCR beta chain was sequenced during a study of high-grade serous ovarian cancer treatment subgroups. The germline V gene has CDR1 MGHRA and CDR2 YSYEKL. V was shortened by 1 base and J by 4 bases, with 11 bases between the two germline ends. The CDR3 length is 15 residues. Sequencing used immunoSEQ multiplex PCR; TCRdb keeps in-frame clones, though not all of them. Of nearly 15,000 clones listed, 70% to 90% were seen once; the top ten hold around 6.5%. Tumor samples were obtained before definitive surgery or chemotherapy. The chain employs TRBV4-1 and TRBJ2-1; no clear D gene. This receptor was taken from a human donor with high-grade serous ovarian cancer. The sample taken for sequencing was tumor tissue. In DNA form, the CDR3 reads TGCGCCAGCAGCCAAGGGCCCGCCCGGTACAATGAGCAGTTCTTC. As protein: CASSQGPARYNEQFF.